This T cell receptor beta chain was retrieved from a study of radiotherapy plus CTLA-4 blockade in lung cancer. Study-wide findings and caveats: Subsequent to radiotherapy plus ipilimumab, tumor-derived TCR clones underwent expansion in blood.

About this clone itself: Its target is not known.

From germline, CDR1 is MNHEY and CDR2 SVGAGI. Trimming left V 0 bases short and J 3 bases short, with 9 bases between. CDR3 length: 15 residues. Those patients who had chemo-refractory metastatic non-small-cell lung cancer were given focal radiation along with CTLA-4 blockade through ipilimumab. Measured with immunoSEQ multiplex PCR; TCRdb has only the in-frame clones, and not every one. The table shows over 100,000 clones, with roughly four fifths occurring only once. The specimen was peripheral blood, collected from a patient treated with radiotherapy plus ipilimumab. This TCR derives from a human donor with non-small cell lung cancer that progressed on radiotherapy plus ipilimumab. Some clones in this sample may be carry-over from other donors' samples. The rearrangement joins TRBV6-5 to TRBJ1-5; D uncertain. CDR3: CASSYSPGSNQPQHF. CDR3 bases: TGTGCCAGCAGTTACTCCCCCGGATCCAATCAGCCCCAGCATTTT.